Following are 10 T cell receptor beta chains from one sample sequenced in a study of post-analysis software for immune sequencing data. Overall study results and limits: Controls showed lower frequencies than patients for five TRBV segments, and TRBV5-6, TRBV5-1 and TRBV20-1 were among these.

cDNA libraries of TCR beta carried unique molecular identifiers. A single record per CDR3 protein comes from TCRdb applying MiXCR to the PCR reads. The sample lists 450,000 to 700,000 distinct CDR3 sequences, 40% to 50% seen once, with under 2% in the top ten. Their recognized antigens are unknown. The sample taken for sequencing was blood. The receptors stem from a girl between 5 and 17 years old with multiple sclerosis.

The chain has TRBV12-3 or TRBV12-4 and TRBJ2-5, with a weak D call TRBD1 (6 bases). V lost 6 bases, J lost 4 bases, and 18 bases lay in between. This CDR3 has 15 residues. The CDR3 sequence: CASRPLSRGGETQYF. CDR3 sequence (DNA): TGTGCCAGCAGACCTTTATCCAGGGGTGGAGAGACCCAGTACTTC.

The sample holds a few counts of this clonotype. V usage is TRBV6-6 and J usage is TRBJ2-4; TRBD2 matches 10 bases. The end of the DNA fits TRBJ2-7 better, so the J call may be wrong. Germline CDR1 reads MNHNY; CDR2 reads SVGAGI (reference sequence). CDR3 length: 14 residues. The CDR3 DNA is TGTGCCACCATCACAGCGGGAGGGCCCTACGAGCAGTACTTC. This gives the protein CATITAGGPYEQYF.

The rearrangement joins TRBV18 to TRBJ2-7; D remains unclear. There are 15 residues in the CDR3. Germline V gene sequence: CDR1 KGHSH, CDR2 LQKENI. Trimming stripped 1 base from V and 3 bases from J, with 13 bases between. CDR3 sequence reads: CASSPRADLVYEQYF. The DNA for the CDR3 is TGTGCCAGCTCACCACGCGCTGACCTGGTCTACGAGCAGTACTTC.

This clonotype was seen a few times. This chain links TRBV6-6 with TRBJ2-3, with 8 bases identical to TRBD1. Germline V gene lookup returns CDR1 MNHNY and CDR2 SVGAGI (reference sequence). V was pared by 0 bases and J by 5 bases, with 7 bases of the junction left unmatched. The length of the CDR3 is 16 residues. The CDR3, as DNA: TGTGCCAGCAGTTACTCAGCCAGGGGGCAAGGAGATACGCAGTATTTT. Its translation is CASSYSARGQGDTQYF.

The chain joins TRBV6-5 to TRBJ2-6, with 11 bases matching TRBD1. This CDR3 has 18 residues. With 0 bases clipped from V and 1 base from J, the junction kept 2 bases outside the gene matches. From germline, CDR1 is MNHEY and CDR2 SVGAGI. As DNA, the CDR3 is TGTGCCAGCAGTTACTCGGGACAGGGGGTATCTGGGGCCAACGTCCTGACTTTC. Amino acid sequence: CASSYSGQGVSGANVLTF.

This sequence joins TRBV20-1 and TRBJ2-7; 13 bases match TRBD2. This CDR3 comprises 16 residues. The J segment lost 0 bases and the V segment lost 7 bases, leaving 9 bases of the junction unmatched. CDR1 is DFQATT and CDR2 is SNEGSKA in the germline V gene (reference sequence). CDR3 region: CSVSSGTSGISYEQYF. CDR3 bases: TGCAGTGTTTCATCCGGGACTAGCGGGATCTCCTACGAGCAGTACTTC.

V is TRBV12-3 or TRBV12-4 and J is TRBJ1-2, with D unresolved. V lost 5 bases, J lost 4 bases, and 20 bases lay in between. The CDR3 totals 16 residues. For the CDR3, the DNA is TGTGCCAGCAGTCCAACCCCCATGGGCCGGGGCTATGGCTACACCTTC. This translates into CASSPTPMGRGYGYTF.

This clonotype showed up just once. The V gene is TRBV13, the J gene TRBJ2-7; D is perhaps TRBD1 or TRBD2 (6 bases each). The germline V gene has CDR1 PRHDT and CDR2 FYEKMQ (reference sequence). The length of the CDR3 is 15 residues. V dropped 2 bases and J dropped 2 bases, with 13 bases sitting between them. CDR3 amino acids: CASSLLGGRAYEQYF. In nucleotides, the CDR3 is TGTGCCAGCAGCTTACTAGGGGGGAGAGCCTACGAGCAGTACTTC.

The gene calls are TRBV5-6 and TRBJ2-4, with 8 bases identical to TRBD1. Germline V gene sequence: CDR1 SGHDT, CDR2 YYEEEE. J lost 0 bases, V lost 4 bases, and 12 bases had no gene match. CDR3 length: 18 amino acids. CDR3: CASSKGQDAILAKNIQYF. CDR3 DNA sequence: TGTGCCAGCAGCAAGGGACAGGACGCGATACTAGCCAAAAACATTCAGTACTTC. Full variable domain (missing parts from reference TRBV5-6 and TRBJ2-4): DAGVTQSPTHLIKTRGQQVTLRCSPKSGHDTVSWYQQALGQGPQFIFQYYEEEERQRGNFPDRFSGHQFPNYSSELNVNALLLGDSALYLCASSKGQDAILAKNIQYFGAGTRLSVL.

The CDR3, as DNA: TGCAGCGTGCGGTCCGGGACCCTGAGGGAAAAACTGTTTTTT. Translation: CSVRSGTLREKLFF. The J gene is TRBJ1-4, the V gene TRBV29-1; a possible D gene is TRBD1 (5 bases). The CDR3 is 14 residues long. Germline-derived CDR1 and CDR2 are SQVTM and ANQGSEA. Trimming pared 6 bases from V and 8 bases from J, leaving 19 bases between.